This TCR beta chain derives from a study of technical replicates of blood from several donors. V was pared by 4 bases and J by 1 base, with 16 bases between. This CDR3 comprises 16 residues. Per the germline V gene, CDR1 is MNHEY and CDR2 is SVGAGI. Sequenced by immunoSEQ multiplex PCR; TCRdb stores in-frame clones only, minus some. Among approximately 81,000 clones listed, approximately 75% were seen once. Sequenced sample: PBMCs. The chain has TRBV6-5 and TRBJ1-2; a possible D gene is TRBD1 (5 bases). The receptor was derived from a human donor in good health. Some clones in this sample may be carry-over from other donors' samples. CDR3 DNA: TGTGCCAGCAGTTCACTTGGAGGGGTCCTTAACTATGGCTACACCTTC. It encodes CASSSLGGVLNYGYTF.